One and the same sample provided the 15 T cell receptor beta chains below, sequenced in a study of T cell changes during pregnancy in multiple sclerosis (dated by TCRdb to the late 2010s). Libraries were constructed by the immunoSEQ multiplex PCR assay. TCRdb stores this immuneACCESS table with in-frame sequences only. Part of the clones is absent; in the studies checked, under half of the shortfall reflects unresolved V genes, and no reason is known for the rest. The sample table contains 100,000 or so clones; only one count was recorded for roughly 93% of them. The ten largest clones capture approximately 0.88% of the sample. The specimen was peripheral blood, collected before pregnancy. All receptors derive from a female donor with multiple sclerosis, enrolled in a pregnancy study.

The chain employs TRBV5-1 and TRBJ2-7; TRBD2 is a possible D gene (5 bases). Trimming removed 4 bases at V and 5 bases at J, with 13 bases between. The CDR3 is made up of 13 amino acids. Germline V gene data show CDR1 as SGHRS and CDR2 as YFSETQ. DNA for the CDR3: TGCGCCAGCAGCAGTCGGACTCCCAACGAGCAGTACTTC. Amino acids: CASSSRTPNEQYF.

The CDR3 nucleotides read TGTGCCTGGAACGGGGGGCTTGAGCAGTTCTTC. Its protein is CAWNGGLEQFF. The chain joins TRBV30 to TRBJ2-1, with D possibly matching TRBD2 (7 bases). CDR1 GTSNPN and CDR2 SVGIG come from the germline V gene (reference sequence). V shed 4 bases and J shed 9 bases, with 10 bases lying between them. The CDR3 consists of 11 residues.

The CDR3 protein is CASMGTGAVPEAFF. CDR3 DNA sequence: TGTGCCAGCATGGGGACAGGAGCCGTGCCTGAAGCTTTCTTT. The chain carries TRBV11-2 and TRBJ1-1; 8 nucleotides match TRBD1. The germline V gene encodes CDR1 SGHAT and CDR2 FQNNGV. The CDR3 runs 14 residues. The J segment lost 6 bases and the V segment lost 7 bases, leaving 10 bases of the junction unmatched. Based on the CDR3 plus reference TRBV11-2 and TRBJ1-1, the full variable domain is EAGVAQSPRYKIIEKRQSVAFWCNPISGHATLYWYQQILGQGPKLLIQFQNNGVVDDSQLPKDRFSAERLKGVDSTLKIQPAKLEDSAVYLCASMGTGAVPEAFFGQGTRLTVV.

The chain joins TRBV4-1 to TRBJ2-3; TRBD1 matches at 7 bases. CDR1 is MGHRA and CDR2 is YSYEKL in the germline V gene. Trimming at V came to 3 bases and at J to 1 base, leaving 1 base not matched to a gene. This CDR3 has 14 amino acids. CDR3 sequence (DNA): TGCGCCAGCAGCCAGGGGACAGGCACAGATACGCAGTATTTT. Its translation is CASSQGTGTDTQYF.

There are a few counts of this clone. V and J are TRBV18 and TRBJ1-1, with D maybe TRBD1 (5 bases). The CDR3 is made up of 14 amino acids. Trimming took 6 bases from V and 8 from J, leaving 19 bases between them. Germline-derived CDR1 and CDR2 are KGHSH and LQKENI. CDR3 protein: CASSRRGFEVEAFF. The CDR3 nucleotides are TGTGCCAGCTCGCGCCGGGGGTTTGAAGTGGAAGCTTTCTTT. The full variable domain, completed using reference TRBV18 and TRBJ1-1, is NAGVMQNPRHLVRRRGQEARLRCSPMKGHSHVYWYRQLPEEGLKFMVYLQKENIIDESGMPKERFSAEFPKEGPSILRIQQVVRGDSAAYFCASSRRGFEVEAFFGQGTRLTVV.

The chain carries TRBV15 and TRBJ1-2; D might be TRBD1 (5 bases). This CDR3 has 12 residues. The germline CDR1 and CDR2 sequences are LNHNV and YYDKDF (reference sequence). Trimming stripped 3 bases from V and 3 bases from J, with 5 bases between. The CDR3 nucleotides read TGTGCCACCAGCAGGACAGACTATGGCTACACCTTC. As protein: CATSRTDYGYTF.

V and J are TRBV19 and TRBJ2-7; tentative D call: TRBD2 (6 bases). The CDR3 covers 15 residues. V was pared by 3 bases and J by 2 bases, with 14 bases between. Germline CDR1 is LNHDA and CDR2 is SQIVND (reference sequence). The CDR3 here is CASSMSGSNPYEQYF. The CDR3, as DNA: TGTGCCAGTAGTATGTCCGGGAGTAACCCCTACGAGCAGTACTTC.

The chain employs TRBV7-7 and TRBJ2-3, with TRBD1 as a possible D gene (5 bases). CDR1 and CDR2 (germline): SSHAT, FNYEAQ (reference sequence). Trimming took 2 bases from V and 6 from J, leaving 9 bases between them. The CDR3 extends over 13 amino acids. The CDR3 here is CASSLIQGDTQYF. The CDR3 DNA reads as TGTGCCAGCAGCTTAATCCAGGGTGATACGCAGTATTTT.

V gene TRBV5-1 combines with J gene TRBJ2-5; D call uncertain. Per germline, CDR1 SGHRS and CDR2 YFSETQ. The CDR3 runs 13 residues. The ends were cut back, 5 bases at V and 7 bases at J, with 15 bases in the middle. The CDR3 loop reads CASRSTASGTQYF. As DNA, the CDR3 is TGCGCCAGCAGATCAACAGCTTCTGGGACCCAGTACTTC. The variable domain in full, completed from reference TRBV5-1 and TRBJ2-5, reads KAGVTQTPRYLIKTRGQQVTLSCSPISGHRSVSWYQQTPGQGLQFLFEYFSETQRNKGNFPGRFSGRQFSNSRSEMNVSTLELGDSALYLCASRSTASGTQYFGPGTRLLVL.

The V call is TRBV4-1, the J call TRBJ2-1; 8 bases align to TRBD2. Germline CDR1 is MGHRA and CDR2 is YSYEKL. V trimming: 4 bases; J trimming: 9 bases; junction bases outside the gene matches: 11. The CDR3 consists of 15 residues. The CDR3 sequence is CASSLYGLAISEQFF. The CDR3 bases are TGCGCCAGCAGCCTTTACGGACTAGCAATCAGTGAGCAGTTCTTC.

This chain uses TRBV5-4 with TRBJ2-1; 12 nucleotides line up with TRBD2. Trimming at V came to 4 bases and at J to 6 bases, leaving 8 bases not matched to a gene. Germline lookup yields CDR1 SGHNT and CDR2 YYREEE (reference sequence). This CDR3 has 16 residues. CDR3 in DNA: TGTGCCAGCAGCCCACCCCCTAGCGGGGGGGTCAATGAGCAGTTCTTC. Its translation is CASSPPPSGGVNEQFF.

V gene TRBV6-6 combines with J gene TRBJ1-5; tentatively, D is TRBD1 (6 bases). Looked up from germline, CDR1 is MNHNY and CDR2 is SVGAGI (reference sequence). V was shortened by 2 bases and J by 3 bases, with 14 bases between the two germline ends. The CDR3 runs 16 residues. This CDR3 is CASSYEARGYNQPQHF. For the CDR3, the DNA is TGTGCCAGCAGTTACGAGGCCAGGGGTTACAATCAGCCCCAGCATTTT.

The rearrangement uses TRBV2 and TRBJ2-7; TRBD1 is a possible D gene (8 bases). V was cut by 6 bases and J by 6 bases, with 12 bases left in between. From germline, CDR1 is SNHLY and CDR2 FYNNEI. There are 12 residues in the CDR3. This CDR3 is CASSTGGGEQYF. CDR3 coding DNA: TGTGCCAGCAGCACAGGGGGGGGCGAGCAGTACTTC. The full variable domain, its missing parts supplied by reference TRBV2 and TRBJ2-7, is EPEVTQTPSHQVTQMGQEVILRCVPISNHLYFYWYRQILGQKVEFLVSFYNNEISEKSEIFDDQFSVERPDGSNFTLKIRSTKLEDSAMYFCASSTGGGEQYFGPGTRLTVT.

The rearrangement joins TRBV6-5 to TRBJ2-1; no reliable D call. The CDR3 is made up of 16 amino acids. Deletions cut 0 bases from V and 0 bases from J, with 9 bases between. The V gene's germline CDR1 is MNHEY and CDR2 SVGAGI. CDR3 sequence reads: CASSYSTRSSYNEQFF. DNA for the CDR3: TGTGCCAGCAGTTACTCGACGAGGAGCTCCTACAATGAGCAGTTCTTC.

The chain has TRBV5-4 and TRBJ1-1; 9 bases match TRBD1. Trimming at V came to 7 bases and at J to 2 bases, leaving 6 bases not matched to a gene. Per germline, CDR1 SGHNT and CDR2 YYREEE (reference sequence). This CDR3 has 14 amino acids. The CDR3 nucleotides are TGTGCCAGCTTAGGACAGGGGCGAAACACTGAAGCTTTCTTT. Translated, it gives CASLGQGRNTEAFF.